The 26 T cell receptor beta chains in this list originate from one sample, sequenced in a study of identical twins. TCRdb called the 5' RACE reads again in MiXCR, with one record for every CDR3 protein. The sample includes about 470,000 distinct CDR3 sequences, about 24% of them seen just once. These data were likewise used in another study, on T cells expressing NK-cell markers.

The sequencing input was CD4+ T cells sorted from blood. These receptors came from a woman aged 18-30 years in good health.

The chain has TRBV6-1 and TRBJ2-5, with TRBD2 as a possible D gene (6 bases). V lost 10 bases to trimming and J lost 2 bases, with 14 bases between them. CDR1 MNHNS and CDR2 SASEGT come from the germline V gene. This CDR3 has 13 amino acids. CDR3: CAIGLKLQETQYF. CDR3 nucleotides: TGTGCCATCGGACTAAAACTTCAAGAGACCCAGTACTTC.

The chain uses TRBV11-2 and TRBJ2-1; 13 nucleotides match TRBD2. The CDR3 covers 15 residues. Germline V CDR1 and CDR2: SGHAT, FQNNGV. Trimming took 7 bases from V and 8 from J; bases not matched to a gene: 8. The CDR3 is CASKVGTSGTYEQFF. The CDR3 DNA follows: TGTGCCAGCAAGGTTGGGACTAGCGGGACGTATGAGCAGTTCTTC.

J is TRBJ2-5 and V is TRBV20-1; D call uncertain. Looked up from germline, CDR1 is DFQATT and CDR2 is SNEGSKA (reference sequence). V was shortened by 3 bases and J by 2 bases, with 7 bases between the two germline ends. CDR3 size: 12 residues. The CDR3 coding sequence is TGCAGTGCTAGGGCCTTTCAAGAGACCCAGTACTTC. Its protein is CSARAFQETQYF.

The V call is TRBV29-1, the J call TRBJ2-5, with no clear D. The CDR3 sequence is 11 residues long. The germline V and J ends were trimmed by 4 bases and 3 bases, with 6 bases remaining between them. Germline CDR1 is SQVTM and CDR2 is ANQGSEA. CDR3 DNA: TGCAGCGTTGGGCACAAAGAGACCCAGTACTTC. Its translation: CSVGHKETQYF.

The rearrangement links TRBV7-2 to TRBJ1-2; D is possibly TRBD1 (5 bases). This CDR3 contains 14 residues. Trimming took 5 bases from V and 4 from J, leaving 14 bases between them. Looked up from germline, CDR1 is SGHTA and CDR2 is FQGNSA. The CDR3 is CASSPGTAIYGYTF. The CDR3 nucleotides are TGTGCCAGCAGCCCCGGGACGGCGATCTATGGCTACACCTTC.

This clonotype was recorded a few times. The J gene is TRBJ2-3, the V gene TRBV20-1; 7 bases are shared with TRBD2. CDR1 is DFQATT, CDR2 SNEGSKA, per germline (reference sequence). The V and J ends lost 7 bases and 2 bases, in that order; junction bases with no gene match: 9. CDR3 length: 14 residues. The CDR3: CSGRAGVNTDTQYF. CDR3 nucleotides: TGCAGTGGCAGGGCGGGAGTTAACACAGATACGCAGTATTTT.

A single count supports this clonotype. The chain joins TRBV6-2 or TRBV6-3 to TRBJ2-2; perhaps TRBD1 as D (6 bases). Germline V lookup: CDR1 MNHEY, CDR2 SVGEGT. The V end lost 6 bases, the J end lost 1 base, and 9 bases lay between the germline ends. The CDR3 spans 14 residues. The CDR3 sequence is CASRKGGNTGELFF. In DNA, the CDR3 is TGTGCCAGCAGGAAAGGGGGGAACACCGGGGAGCTGTTTTTT.

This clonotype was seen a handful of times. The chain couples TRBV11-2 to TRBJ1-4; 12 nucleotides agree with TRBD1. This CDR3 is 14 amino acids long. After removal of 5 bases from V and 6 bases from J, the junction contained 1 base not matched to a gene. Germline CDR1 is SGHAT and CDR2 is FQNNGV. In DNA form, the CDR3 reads TGTGCCAGCAGCGGGACAGGGGGCTATGAAAAACTGTTTTTT. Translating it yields CASSGTGGYEKLFF. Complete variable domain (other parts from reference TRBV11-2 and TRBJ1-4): EAGVAQSPRYKIIEKRQSVAFWCNPISGHATLYWYQQILGQGPKLLIQFQNNGVVDDSQLPKDRFSAERLKGVDSTLKIQPAKLEDSAVYLCASSGTGGYEKLFFGSGTQLSVL.

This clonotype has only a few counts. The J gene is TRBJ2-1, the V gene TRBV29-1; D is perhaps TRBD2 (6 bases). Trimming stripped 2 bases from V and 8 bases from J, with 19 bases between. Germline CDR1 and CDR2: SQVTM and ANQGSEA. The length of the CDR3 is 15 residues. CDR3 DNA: TGCAGCGTTGAAACGCTAGCGCTGAGCGTCGATGAGCAGTTCTTC. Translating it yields CSVETLALSVDEQFF.

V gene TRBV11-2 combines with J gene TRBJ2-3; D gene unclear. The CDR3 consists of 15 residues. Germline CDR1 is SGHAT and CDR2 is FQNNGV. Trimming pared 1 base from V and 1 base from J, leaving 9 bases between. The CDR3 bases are TGTGCCAGCAGCTTAGTAAGTTTGCGCACAGATACGCAGTATTTT. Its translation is CASSLVSLRTDTQYF. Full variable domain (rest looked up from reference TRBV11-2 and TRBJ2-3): EAGVAQSPRYKIIEKRQSVAFWCNPISGHATLYWYQQILGQGPKLLIQFQNNGVVDDSQLPKDRFSAERLKGVDSTLKIQPAKLEDSAVYLCASSLVSLRTDTQYFGPGTRLTVL.

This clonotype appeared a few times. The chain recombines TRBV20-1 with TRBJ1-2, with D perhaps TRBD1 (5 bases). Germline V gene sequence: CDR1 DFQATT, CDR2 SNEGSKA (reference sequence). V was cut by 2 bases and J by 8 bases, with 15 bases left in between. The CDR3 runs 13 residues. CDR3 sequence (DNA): TGCAGTGCTAGATCAGACAGTTTCCGAGGCTACACCTTC. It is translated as CSARSDSFRGYTF.

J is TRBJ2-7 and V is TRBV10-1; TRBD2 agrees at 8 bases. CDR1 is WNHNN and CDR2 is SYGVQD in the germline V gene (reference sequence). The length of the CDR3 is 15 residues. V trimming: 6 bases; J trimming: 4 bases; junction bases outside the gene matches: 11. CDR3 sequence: CASREGLDPGYEQYF. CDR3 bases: TGCGCCAGCAGGGAGGGACTAGACCCGGGTTACGAGCAGTACTTC.

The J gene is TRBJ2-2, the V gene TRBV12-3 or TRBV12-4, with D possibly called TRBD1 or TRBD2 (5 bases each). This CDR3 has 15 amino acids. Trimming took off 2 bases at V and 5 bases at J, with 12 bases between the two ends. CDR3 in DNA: TGTGCCAGCAGTTTAAGGGACCTCCTTACCGGGGAGCTGTTTTTT. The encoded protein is CASSLRDLLTGELFF.

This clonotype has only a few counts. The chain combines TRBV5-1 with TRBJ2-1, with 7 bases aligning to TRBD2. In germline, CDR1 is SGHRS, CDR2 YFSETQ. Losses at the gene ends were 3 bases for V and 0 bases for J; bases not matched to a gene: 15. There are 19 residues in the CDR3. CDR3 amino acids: CASSSERGWMGPSYNEQFF. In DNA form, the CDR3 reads TGCGCCAGCAGCTCCGAGCGGGGATGGATGGGACCCTCCTACAATGAGCAGTTCTTC.

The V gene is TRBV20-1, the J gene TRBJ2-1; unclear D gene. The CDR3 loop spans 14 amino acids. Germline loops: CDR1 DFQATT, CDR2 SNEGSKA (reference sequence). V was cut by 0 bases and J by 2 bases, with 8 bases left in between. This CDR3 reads CSARDDRAYNEQFF. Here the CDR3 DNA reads TGCAGTGCTAGAGATGATAGGGCCTACAATGAGCAGTTCTTC.

The CDR3 sequence: CASSFVRTDTQYF. The CDR3 nucleotides read TGTGCCAGCAGCTTCGTTCGCACAGATACGCAGTATTTT. This chain connects TRBV7-3 to TRBJ2-3; D gene ambiguous. This CDR3 has 13 amino acids. Trimming removed 3 bases from V and 1 base from J, with 5 bases in between. CDR1 and CDR2 from the germline V gene are SGHTA and FQGTGA.

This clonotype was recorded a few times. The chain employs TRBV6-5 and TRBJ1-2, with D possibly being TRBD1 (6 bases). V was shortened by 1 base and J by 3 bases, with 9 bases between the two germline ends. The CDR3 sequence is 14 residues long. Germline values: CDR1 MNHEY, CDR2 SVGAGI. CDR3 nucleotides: TGTGCCAGCAGTTACTTGGGGGCGGACTATGGCTACACCTTC. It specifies CASSYLGADYGYTF.

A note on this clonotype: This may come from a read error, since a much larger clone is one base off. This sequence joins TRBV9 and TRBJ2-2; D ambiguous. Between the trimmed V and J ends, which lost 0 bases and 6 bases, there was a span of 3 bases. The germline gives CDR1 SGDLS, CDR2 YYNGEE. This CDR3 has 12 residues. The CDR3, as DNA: TGTGCCAGCAGCGTAGAGGCCGGGGAGCTGTTTTTT. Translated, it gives CASSVEAGELFF.

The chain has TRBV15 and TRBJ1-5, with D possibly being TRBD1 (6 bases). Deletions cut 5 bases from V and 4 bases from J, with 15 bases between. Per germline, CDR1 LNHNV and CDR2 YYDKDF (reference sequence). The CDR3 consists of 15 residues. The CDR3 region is CATSGVRRGNQPQHF. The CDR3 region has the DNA TGTGCCACCAGCGGAGTGAGGAGGGGGAATCAGCCCCAGCATTTT.

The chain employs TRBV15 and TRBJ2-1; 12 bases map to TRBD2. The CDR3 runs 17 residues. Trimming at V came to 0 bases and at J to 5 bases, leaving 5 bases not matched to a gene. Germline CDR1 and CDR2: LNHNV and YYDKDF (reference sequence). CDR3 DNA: TGTGCCACCAGCAGAGATCTAGCGGGAGGGCCCCACAATGAGCAGTTCTTC. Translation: CATSRDLAGGPHNEQFF. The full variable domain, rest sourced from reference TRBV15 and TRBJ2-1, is DAMVIQNPRYQVTQFGKPVTLSCSQTLNHNVMYWYQQKSSQAPKLLFHYYDKDFNNEADTPDNFQSRRPNTSFCFLDIRSPGLGDTAMYLCATSRDLAGGPHNEQFFGPGTRLTVL.

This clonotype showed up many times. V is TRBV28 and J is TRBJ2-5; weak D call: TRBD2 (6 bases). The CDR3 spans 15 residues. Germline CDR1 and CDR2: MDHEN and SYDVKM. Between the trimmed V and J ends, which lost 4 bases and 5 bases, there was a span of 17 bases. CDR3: CASSSPGKRAETQYF. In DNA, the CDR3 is TGTGCCAGCAGTTCCCCAGGGAAGCGGGCGGAGACCCAGTACTTC.

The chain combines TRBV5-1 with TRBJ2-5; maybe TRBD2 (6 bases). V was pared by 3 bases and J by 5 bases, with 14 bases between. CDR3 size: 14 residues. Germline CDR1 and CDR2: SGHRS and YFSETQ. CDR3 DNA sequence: TGCGCCAGCAGCTGGGACTCACCTAGGGAGACCCAGTACTTC. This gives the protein CASSWDSPRETQYF.

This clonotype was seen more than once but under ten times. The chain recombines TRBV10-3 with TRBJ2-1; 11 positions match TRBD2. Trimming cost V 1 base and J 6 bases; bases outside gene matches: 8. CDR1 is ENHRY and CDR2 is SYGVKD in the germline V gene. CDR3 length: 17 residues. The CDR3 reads CAISEWGGTSGTNEQFF. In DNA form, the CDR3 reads TGTGCCATCAGTGAGTGGGGAGGGACTAGCGGTACCAATGAGCAGTTCTTC.

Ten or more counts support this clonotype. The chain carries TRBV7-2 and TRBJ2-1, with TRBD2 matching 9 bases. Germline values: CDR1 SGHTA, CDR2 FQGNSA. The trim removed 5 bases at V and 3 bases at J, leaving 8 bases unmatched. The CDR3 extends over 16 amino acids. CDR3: CASSPSGTSFYNEQFF. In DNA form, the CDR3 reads TGTGCCAGCAGCCCATCCGGGACTAGCTTCTACAATGAGCAGTTCTTC.

Here the CDR3 DNA reads TGCGCCAGCCTTTTTACAGGGGGCCGCTACGAGCAGTACTTC. It encodes CASLFTGGRYEQYF. The gene calls are TRBV10-2 and TRBJ2-7; 9 bases line up with TRBD1. With 8 bases clipped from V and 3 bases from J, the junction kept 8 bases outside the gene matches. CDR3 length equals 14 residues. Germline loops: CDR1 WSHSY, CDR2 SAAADI.

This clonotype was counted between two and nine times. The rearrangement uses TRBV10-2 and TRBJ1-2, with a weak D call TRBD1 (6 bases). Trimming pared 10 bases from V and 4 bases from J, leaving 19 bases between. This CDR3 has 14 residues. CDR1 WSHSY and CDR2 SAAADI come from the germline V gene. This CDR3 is CATLPPGGGYGYTF. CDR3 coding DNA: TGCGCCACCCTTCCGCCGGGGGGCGGCTATGGCTACACCTTC.